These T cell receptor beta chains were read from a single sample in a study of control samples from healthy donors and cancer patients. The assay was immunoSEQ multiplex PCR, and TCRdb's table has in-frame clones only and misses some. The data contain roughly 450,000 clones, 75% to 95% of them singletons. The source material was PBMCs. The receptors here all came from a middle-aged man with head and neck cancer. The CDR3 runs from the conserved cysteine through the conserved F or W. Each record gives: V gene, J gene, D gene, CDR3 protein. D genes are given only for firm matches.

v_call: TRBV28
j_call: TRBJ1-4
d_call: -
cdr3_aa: CASSLGSSTNEKLFF

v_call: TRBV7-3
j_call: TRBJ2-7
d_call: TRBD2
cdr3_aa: CASSLISGSFYEQYF

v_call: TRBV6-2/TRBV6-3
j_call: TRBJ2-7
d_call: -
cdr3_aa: CASSPRRDNRVGQYF

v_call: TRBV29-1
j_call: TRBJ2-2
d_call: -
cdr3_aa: CSVSTGNTGELFF

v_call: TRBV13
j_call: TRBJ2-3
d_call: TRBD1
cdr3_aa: CASSFRTGRLDTQYF

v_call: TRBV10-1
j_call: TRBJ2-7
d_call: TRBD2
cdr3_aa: CASSEPPEGGGNSYEQYF

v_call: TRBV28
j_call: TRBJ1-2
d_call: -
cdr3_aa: CASSSGPNKGYTF

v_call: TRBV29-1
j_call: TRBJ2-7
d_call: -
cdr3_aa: CSASGGSMSSYEQYF

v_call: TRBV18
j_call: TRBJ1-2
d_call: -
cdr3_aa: CASSPPGRYGYTF

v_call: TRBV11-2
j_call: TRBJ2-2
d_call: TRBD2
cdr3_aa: CASSLGAGGNTGELFF